Shown below are 20 T cell receptor beta chains from a single sample sequenced in a study of blood T cells in healthy people across ages. The authors ran a second PCR of about 6 to 11 cycles using a sample-barcoded 5' primer and a J-beta primer mix. TCRdb re-derived calls from the 5' RACE reads in MiXCR, one entry per CDR3 protein. The table has about 720,000 distinct CDR3 sequences, just under 25% seen once. Separately, the same data were catalogued under a study of T cells of mothers and their children.

Sequencing was performed on blood. The receptors here all came from a boy aged 5-17 years in good health.

This clonotype showed up just a few times. The chain employs TRBV5-1 and TRBJ2-7, with D possibly TRBD1 on 6 matching bases. Germline assignment: CDR1 SGHRS and CDR2 YFSETQ. V lost 0 bases, J lost 0 bases, and 10 bases lay in between. This CDR3 is built from 15 residues. The CDR3 here is CASSLEQGSSYEQYF. CDR3 in DNA: TGCGCCAGCAGCTTGGAACAGGGATCCTCCTACGAGCAGTACTTC.

This clonotype was recorded a few times. The V and J genes are TRBV20-1 and TRBJ1-4; perhaps TRBD1 as D (6 bases). The length of the CDR3 is 14 residues. CDR1 is DFQATT and CDR2 is SNEGSKA in the germline V gene (reference sequence). Trimming shortened V by 5 bases and J by 3 bases, and 13 bases separated the two germline ends. CDR3 bases: TGCAGTGCTCCGGGACAAGCAGCTAATGAAAAACTGTTTTTT. Translated: CSAPGQAANEKLFF.

The genes are TRBV6-2 or TRBV6-3 and TRBJ2-1; the D gene is possibly TRBD1 (5 bases). This CDR3 contains 15 residues. V was cut by 2 bases and J by 2 bases, with 10 bases left in between. CDR1 and CDR2 (germline): MNHEY, SVGEGT. The CDR3 sequence: CASSYGAPTYNEQFF. CDR3 bases: TGTGCCAGCAGTTACGGGGCCCCTACCTACAATGAGCAGTTCTTC.

A few counts support this clonotype. The V and J genes are TRBV5-1 and TRBJ2-3, with D uncertain. Between the trimmed V and J ends, which lost 1 base and 2 bases, there was a span of 5 bases. The CDR3 has 13 residues. Germline V lookup: CDR1 SGHRS, CDR2 YFSETQ. The CDR3, as DNA: TGCGCCAGCAGCTTGTATAACACAGATACGCAGTATTTT. This sequence encodes CASSLYNTDTQYF.

This clonotype has a handful of counts. This chain uses TRBV29-1 with TRBJ1-1; D not certain. Trimming removed 6 bases at V and 10 bases at J, with 15 bases between. There are 11 residues in the CDR3. The germline CDR1 and CDR2 sequences are SQVTM and ANQGSEA. The CDR3 DNA reads as TGCAGCGTCGACTTGGACGAGGTAGCTTTCTTT. Its translation: CSVDLDEVAFF.

The V call is TRBV27, the J call TRBJ2-5; TRBD2 agrees at 11 bases. Judging by the DNA end, TRBJ2-1 fits better; the J call may be wrong. CDR1 is MNHEY, CDR2 SMNVEV, per germline (reference sequence). There are 17 residues in the CDR3. The CDR3 DNA reads as TGTGCCAGCAGTTTATCCCGGGGACTAGCGGCCTACAATGAGCAGTTCTTC. This translates into CASSLSRGLAAYNEQFF.

The V call is TRBV9, the J call TRBJ1-1; no firm D call. The V end was cut by 0 bases, the J end by 4 bases, with 7 bases between. The CDR3 has 13 amino acids. Germline V gene lookup returns CDR1 SGDLS and CDR2 YYNGEE. CDR3 DNA: TGTGCCAGCAGCGTAGAGGCCATCACTGAAGCTTTCTTT. Protein sequence: CASSVEAITEAFF.

The rearrangement uses TRBV6-5 and TRBJ2-2; D unresolved. V was trimmed by 1 base and J by 5 bases, leaving 8 bases between them. There are 14 residues in the CDR3. CDR1 MNHEY and CDR2 SVGAGI come from the germline V gene. The CDR3 reads CASSYFRVTGELFF. The CDR3 DNA sequence: TGTGCCAGCAGTTACTTCCGGGTAACCGGGGAGCTGTTTTTT.

This clonotype was found a few times. The rearrangement joins TRBV20-1 to TRBJ2-5, with 12 bases lining up with TRBD2. The CDR3 is made up of 14 amino acids. The germline CDR1 and CDR2 sequences are DFQATT and SNEGSKA (reference sequence). The J segment lost 4 bases and the V segment lost 5 bases, leaving 5 bases of the junction unmatched. The CDR3 here is CSAFPGLAGETQYF. The DNA of the CDR3 is TGCAGTGCTTTCCCGGGACTAGCGGGAGAGACCCAGTACTTC.

This clonotype was observed many times. V is TRBV27 and J is TRBJ2-3, with D uncertain. Germline V gene sequence: CDR1 MNHEY, CDR2 SMNVEV (reference sequence). V shed 6 bases and J shed 0 bases, with 7 bases lying between them. The CDR3 loop spans 13 amino acids. The DNA for the CDR3 is TGTGCCAGCAGCAGACCTAGCACAGATACGCAGTATTTT. Protein product: CASSRPSTDTQYF.

The chain has TRBV6-2 or TRBV6-3 and TRBJ2-5; TRBD2 is a possible D gene (6 bases). The DNA end lines up better with TRBJ2-7; the J call may be wrong. The germline gives CDR1 MNHEY, CDR2 SVGEGT. The CDR3 totals 15 residues. The CDR3 coding sequence is TGTGCCAGCAGTTACAGGGGACTTCGTTCCTACGAGCAGTACTTC. This encodes CASSYRGLRSYEQYF.

This clonotype was detected once. The chain couples TRBV24-1 to TRBJ2-5; 7 nucleotides match TRBD2. Trimming removed 7 bases from V and 5 bases from J; junction bases left unmatched: 6. The CDR3 is 13 amino acids. In germline, CDR1 is KGHDR, CDR2 SFDVKD. CDR3 region: CATSSGGSETQYF. In nucleotides, the CDR3 is TGTGCCACCAGCTCGGGGGGATCGGAGACCCAGTACTTC.

V is TRBV5-1 and J is TRBJ2-1, with 7 bases that match TRBD1. Germline V gives CDR1 SGHRS, CDR2 YFSETQ. This CDR3 is built from 17 residues. The V and J ends lost 0 bases and 5 bases, in that order; junction bases with no gene match: 11. This CDR3 is CASSLEVKGAGNNEQFF. CDR3 sequence (DNA): TGCGCCAGCAGCTTGGAAGTGAAGGGGGCTGGTAACAATGAGCAGTTCTTC.

The rearrangement joins TRBV7-2 to TRBJ1-5; D is unclear. Looked up from germline, CDR1 is SGHTA and CDR2 is FQGNSA. Trimming stripped 0 bases from V and 3 bases from J, with 3 bases between. This CDR3 is built from 13 residues. CDR3 DNA sequence: TGTGCCAGCAGCTTAGCGTACAATCAGCCCCAGCATTTT. Translating gives CASSLAYNQPQHF.

V usage is TRBV20-1 and J usage is TRBJ1-2, with 7 bases fitting TRBD1. V gave up 4 bases and J gave up 6 bases; unmatched junction bases: 11. Germline V gene lookup returns CDR1 DFQATT and CDR2 SNEGSKA (reference sequence). CDR3 length: 14 residues. CDR3 residues: CSAIRQGLWNGYTF. The DNA of the CDR3 is TGCAGTGCTATCCGACAGGGTCTCTGGAATGGCTACACCTTC.

This clonotype was seen a handful of times. V usage is TRBV29-1 and J usage is TRBJ2-1; the D call may be TRBD1 or TRBD2 (5 bases each). The CDR3 contains 15 residues. The germline CDR1 and CDR2 sequences are SQVTM and ANQGSEA. The V end was cut by 5 bases, the J end by 7 bases, with 21 bases between. CDR3 nucleotide sequence: TGCAGCGTTATCAGTAGGGACCCTACCCGGAATGAGCAGTTCTTC. Translated, it gives CSVISRDPTRNEQFF.

There are a few counts of this clonotype. DNA for the CDR3: TGCGCCAGTTCCCCAGAGTGGGAGACCCAGTACTTC. Translating it yields CASSPEWETQYF. The chain has TRBV5-1 and TRBJ2-5; D is undetermined. V lost 8 bases and J 5 bases, leaving 13 bases between the germline ends. The CDR3 is made up of 12 amino acids. Germline-derived CDR1 and CDR2 are SGHRS and YFSETQ.

This chain joins TRBV20-1 and TRBJ1-3, with D possibly TRBD1 on 5 matching bases. Trimming took 3 bases from V and 4 from J, leaving 16 bases between them. The CDR3 has 15 amino acids. Looked up from germline, CDR1 is DFQATT and CDR2 is SNEGSKA (reference sequence). CDR3 nucleotides: TGCAGTGCTAGGAAGGGACGGTGGACGGGAAACACCATATATTTT. This translates into CSARKGRWTGNTIYF.

Only one count was recorded for this clonotype. The V and J genes are TRBV28 and TRBJ2-1; TRBD1 or TRBD2 may be the D gene (5 bases each). The J call may be incorrect, as the DNA end agrees better with TRBJ2-5. The CDR3 is 14 residues long. Looked up from germline, CDR1 is MDHEN and CDR2 is SYDVKM. The CDR3 region is CASRPWGSVGTQYF. The CDR3 DNA is TGTGCCAGCAGACCTTGGGGGTCTGTGGGGACCCAGTACTTC.

The V gene is TRBV16, the J gene TRBJ2-7; D is unresolved. The CDR3 is 14 amino acids. Trimming pared 7 bases from V and 1 base from J, leaving 14 bases between. Germline V gene lookup returns CDR1 KGHSY and CDR2 FQNENV. The CDR3 region is CASTPRLISYEQYF. DNA of the CDR3: TGTGCCAGCACCCCACGACTCATTTCCTACGAGCAGTACTTC.